This T cell receptor (beta chain) was found in a study of T cells in narcolepsy. Notes on this clone: Its antigen remains unknown. The same CDR3 can be traced to other DNA sequences in this sample.

Broader study findings: Autoreactive clone sequences were missing from some blood memory CD4+ repertoires. Healthy controls reportedly lacked the autoreactive clonotypes serially found in patients' blood. Same-patient CSF and blood CD4+ T cell clonotypes included HCRT-specific and TRIB2-specific autoreactive ones.

The CDR3 is made up of 14 amino acids. The V segment lost 7 bases and the J segment 13 bases; nucleotides outside the gene matches: 15. Germline CDR1 and CDR2: MNHEY and SVGAGI. The table came from immunoSEQ multiplex PCR; TCRdb's copy has only in-frame clones and leaves some out. The top ten clones hold 1.2% of a sample with about 31,000 clones, approximately 78% of them seen once. The sequenced sample was CD45RA- memory CD4+ T cells from PBMCs. The V gene is TRBV6-5, the J gene TRBJ2-1, with TRBD2 matching 8 bases. The source of this sequence is a human donor with narcolepsy. The CDR3 DNA reads TGTGCCAGCACCCTAGCAACGGGAGGGTTCGAACAGTTCTTC. Translating it yields CASTLATGGFEQFF.